The following is a TCR beta chain sequence with its context. What it binds is not known. A junction boundary mismatches the germline segment, possibly from a read error. These data are taken from a study of T cells in Graves' hyperthyroidism and ophthalmopathy. Amplification of TCR beta CDR3 regions was performed using RNA transcripts as template. TCR CDR3 underwent first-round RT-PCR with the HTBI primer set. Via MiXCR, TCRdb re-called the multiplex PCR reads, giving one row per CDR3 protein. The sample includes fewer than 900,000 distinct CDR3 sequences, 15% to 20% of them seen just once. The V gene's germline CDR1 is SNHLY and CDR2 FYNNEI. The CDR3 loop spans 14 amino acids. Findings of the study overall: Separating ophthalmopathy from stable hyperthyroidism was achieved by a 13 V-J model.

The gene calls are TRBV2 and TRBJ2-2; D is possibly TRBD2 (7 bases). The clonotype originates from a man between 18 and 29 years old with Graves' hyperthyroidism. The sequenced sample was blood. The CDR3 reads CASVKGGNAGELFF. In DNA, the CDR3 is TGTGCCAGCGTAAAGGGGGGGAACGCCGGGGAGCTGTTTTTT.